Listed below are T cell receptor beta chains from one sample, sequenced in a study of blood T cells in healthy people across ages. Using its own MiXCR run on the 5' RACE reads, TCRdb lists one record per CDR3 protein. Of roughly 830,000 distinct CDR3 sequences in the sample, around two thirds were seen once. The source material was blood. These receptors were taken from a man under 40 in good health. The CDR3 runs from the conserved cysteine through the conserved F or W. The D gene is left open where the match is weak. Clone size is not always given. Where it is, it says once, few, many or a class for expanded clones.

d_call clone_size j_call v_call cdr3_nt cdr3_aa
TRBD2 . TRBJ2-2 TRBV6-4 TGTGCCAGCAGTCGACTAGCGGGGGTCACCGGGGAGCTGTTTTTT CASSRLAGVTGELFF
TRBD1 . TRBJ1-1 TRBV27 TGTGCCAGCAGTTTGTCCGGGACAGGGTACGAAGCTTTCTTT CASSLSGTGYEAFF
. . TRBJ1-1 TRBV6-2/TRBV6-3 TGTGCCAGCAGTACCGGGACGGGAAACACTGAAGCTTTCTTT CASSTGTGNTEAFF
TRBD2 . TRBJ2-7 TRBV4-2 TGTGCCAGCAGCCAAGCGGCGGGGGGGCACACCTACGAGCAGTACTTC CASSQAAGGHTYEQYF
. . TRBJ1-6 TRBV5-5 TGTGCCAGCAGCTTGACGGGCTGGAGCTCCTATAATTCACCCCTCCACTTT CASSLTGWSSYNSPLHF
. . TRBJ2-3 TRBV15 TGTGCCACCAGCAGCCCGACCGGTGCGGGGACAGATACGCAGTATTTT CATSSPTGAGTDTQYF
TRBD1 . TRBJ2-3 TRBV4-3 TGCGCCAGCAGCCAACTGGGACAGGGGGTAACAGATACGCAGTATTTT CASSQLGQGVTDTQYF
TRBD2 . TRBJ2-5 TRBV24-1 TGTGCCACCGGGACTAGCAACAGGGAGACCCAGTACTTC CATGTSNRETQYF
TRBD2 many TRBJ2-3 TRBV5-1 TGCGCCAGCAGCATACAGACTAGCGGTAGCACAGATACGCAGTATTTT CASSIQTSGSTDTQYF
TRBD1 . TRBJ2-7 TRBV7-2 TGTGCCAGCAGCTTAAGTACAGGGGCCGTGAGGGAGCAGTACTTC CASSLSTGAVREQYF
. . TRBJ1-1 TRBV4-3 TGCGCCAGCAGCCAAGCACCCGACAGGTGGAACACTGAAGCTTTCTTT CASSQAPDRWNTEAFF
. . TRBJ2-1 TRBV2 TGTGCCAGCAGTGAAGTAGCAAATGAGCAGTTCTTC CASSEVANEQFF
TRBD1 many TRBJ1-4 TRBV6-6 TGTGCCAGCAGTCCCAGGGGGCTGAATGAAAAACTGTTTTTT CASSPRGLNEKLFF
. . TRBJ2-3 TRBV5-1 TGCGCCAGCAGCTTGGGGCCGGTTCGCGGCACAGATACGCAGTATTTT CASSLGPVRGTDTQYF
. . TRBJ1-2 TRBV4-3 TGCGCCAGCAGCCAAGTTTATCCCGGATATGGCTACACCTTC CASSQVYPGYGYTF
. once TRBJ1-1 TRBV4-2 TGTGCCAGCAGCCAAGATGGGGGCATGAACACTGAAGCTTTCTTT CASSQDGGMNTEAFF
. few TRBJ2-2 TRBV7-3 TGTGCCAGCAGGGGCCCTGGACAGAGCACCGGGGAGCTGTTTTTT CASRGPGQSTGELFF
TRBD1 few TRBJ2-1 TRBV7-2 TGTGCCAGCAGCTGGAGGACAGGGCCCTACAATGAGCAGTTCTTC CASSWRTGPYNEQFF
. few TRBJ2-5 TRBV5-1 TGCGCCAGCAGCTATATCGCGGACCGCCGGGAGACCCAGTACTTC CASSYIADRRETQYF
. . TRBJ1-5 TRBV5-1 TGCGCCAGCAGCTTGGATGGGCAGGGGCAACAGCCCCAGCATTTT CASSLDGQGQQPQHF
TRBD2 . TRBJ2-7 TRBV29-1 TGCAGCGGCAGACTAGCGGACTCCTACGAGCAGTACTTC CSGRLADSYEQYF
TRBD2 few TRBJ2-4 TRBV10-2 TGCGCCAGCAGTGGAGCGGGGGGGCCTGGAATTCAGTACTTC CASSGAGGPGIQYF
. . TRBJ2-1 TRBV27 TGTGCCAGCAGTTTAAGAACCGTCACCCCTTCCTACAATGAGCAGTTCTTC CASSLRTVTPSYNEQFF
TRBD2 few TRBJ2-3 TRBV6-6 TGTGCCAGCAGTGCCACGGGGGAGGGAGATACGCAGTATTTT CASSATGEGDTQYF
TRBD1 many TRBJ1-5 TRBV12-3/TRBV12-4 TGTGCCAGCAGTTCCGACAGGGATGGTCAGCCCCAGCATTTT CASSSDRDGQPQHF
TRBD2 . TRBJ2-1 TRBV2 TGTGCCAGCATCCGTGCGGCAGGGAGGGATGAGCAGTTCTTC CASIRAAGRDEQFF
TRBD1 . TRBJ2-1 TRBV6-1 TGTGCCAGCAGCGGCGGGACAGGGGGCTTCGATGAGCAGTTCTTC CASSGGTGGFDEQFF
TRBD1 . TRBJ2-1 TRBV9 TGTGCCAGCAGCGGACCGGGACAGGGGGCGGGGGATGAGCAGTTCTTC CASSGPGQGAGDEQFF
. . TRBJ1-5 TRBV20-1 TGCAGTGCTAGTAAGGCGGGCCAGCCCCAGCATTTT CSASKAGQPQHF
. . TRBJ2-2 TRBV28 TGTGCCAGCAGTCCGGACGGGACACACCATTACACCGGGGAGCTGTTTTTT CASSPDGTHHYTGELFF
. . TRBJ2-7 TRBV18 TGTGCCAGCTCACCCGGGGTACTCCGGGACTGGGGTGACTACGAGCAGTACTTC CASSPGVLRDWGDYEQYF
TRBD1 . TRBJ1-4 TRBV4-2 TGTGCCAGCAGCCAAGGGCAGGGGGCGGACAAACTGTTTTTT CASSQGQGADKLFF
. . TRBJ1-2 TRBV12-3/TRBV12-4 TGTGCCAGCAGGCCGGACGGAGTTGGTGGCTACACCTTC CASRPDGVGGYTF
. . TRBJ2-7 TRBV3-1 TGTGCCAGCAGCCAAGAAAGTCCTCTCGCCCGGCCCTACGAGCAGTACTTC CASSQESPLARPYEQYF
TRBD1 . TRBJ2-1 TRBV29-1 TGCAGCGTTGAAGGACAGGGATGGACCTACAATGAGCAGTTCTTC CSVEGQGWTYNEQFF
TRBD1 . TRBJ2-5 TRBV12-3/TRBV12-4 TGTGCCAGCAGTTTACAGGGGGCGCGAGGGGGGTACCAAGAGACCCAGTACTTC CASSLQGARGGYQETQYF